Each of the 22 T cell receptor beta chains below was sequenced from the same sample in a study of cytomegalovirus exposure and HLA in healthy donors. The table came from immunoSEQ multiplex PCR; TCRdb's copy has only in-frame clones and leaves some out. The sample shows 200,000 to 250,000 clones, approximately 90% of them seen only once. The specimen was PBMCs. The receptors originated from a woman between 18 and 29 years old in good health and CMV-seronegative.

J is TRBJ2-1 and V is TRBV27; 9 bases match TRBD2. CDR1 and CDR2 (germline): MNHEY, SMNVEV (reference sequence). The CDR3 is made up of 15 amino acids. V shed 4 bases and J 5 bases; nucleotides not matched to a gene: 6. CDR3 in DNA: TGTGCCAGCAGTTCGTTAGCGGGAGAGAACAATGAGCAGTTCTTC. This codes for CASSSLAGENNEQFF.

The chain couples TRBV18 to TRBJ2-1, with 12 bases lining up with TRBD2. V lost 3 bases and J lost 7; bases outside the gene matches: 10. The CDR3 is made up of 17 amino acids. Germline V gives CDR1 KGHSH, CDR2 LQKENI. The CDR3: CASSPRTSGTSGNEQFF. The CDR3 DNA reads as TGTGCCAGCTCACCCCGGACTAGCGGGACGTCTGGAAATGAGCAGTTCTTC.

The DNA for the CDR3 is TGTGCCAGCAGCTTTAACAGGGGGCCCTTCTATGGCTACACCTTC. Protein sequence: CASSFNRGPFYGYTF. This chain links TRBV5-8 with TRBJ1-2; 9 positions match TRBD1. Germline V gene lookup returns CDR1 SGHTS and CDR2 YDEGEE. This CDR3 has 15 amino acids. Trimming removed 2 bases from V and 4 bases from J; junction bases left unmatched: 6.

The chain uses TRBV11-2 and TRBJ2-2; unclear D gene. Germline lookup yields CDR1 SGHAT and CDR2 FQNNGV. The V end lost 2 bases, the J end lost 1 base, and 5 bases lay between the germline ends. The CDR3 loop spans 14 amino acids. The CDR3 bases are TGTGCCAGCAGCTTATACAGGAACACCGGGGAGCTGTTTTTT. It encodes CASSLYRNTGELFF.

The chain combines TRBV28 with TRBJ2-2, with 13 bases identical to TRBD2. J lost 8 bases, V lost 5 bases, and 8 bases had no gene match. Germline V gene lookup returns CDR1 MDHEN and CDR2 SYDVKM. The CDR3 has 16 residues. The CDR3 nucleotides read TGTGCCAGCAGTCTCCCCGGACTAGCGGGAGCTGGGGAGCTGTTTTTT. The encoded protein is CASSLPGLAGAGELFF.

The rearrangement joins TRBV6-6 to TRBJ2-1; 8 nucleotides agree with TRBD1. Germline lookup yields CDR1 MNHNY and CDR2 SVGAGI (reference sequence). This CDR3 contains 15 residues. V lost 7 bases to trimming and J lost 2 bases; unmatched junction nucleotides: 7. The CDR3 bases are TGTGCCAGCACCGAAGGACAGGGAACCTACAATGAGCAGTTCTTC. This encodes CASTEGQGTYNEQFF.

J is TRBJ2-7 and V is TRBV2; D not certain. Trimming shortened V by 6 bases and J by 2 bases, and 17 bases separated the two germline ends. Germline assignment: CDR1 SNHLY and CDR2 FYNNEI. This CDR3 has 15 residues. CDR3 in amino acids: CASRADTPATYEQYF. CDR3 in DNA: TGTGCCAGCAGGGCAGACACCCCGGCCACCTACGAGCAGTACTTC.

This sequence joins TRBV30 and TRBJ2-5, with 8 bases identical to TRBD2. The CDR3 is 13 residues long. Germline V CDR1 and CDR2: GTSNPN, SVGIG (reference sequence). With 0 bases clipped from V and 7 bases from J, the junction kept 4 bases outside the gene matches. The chain's CDR3 is CAWSVLAGGTQYF. As DNA, the CDR3 is TGTGCCTGGAGTGTCCTAGCGGGCGGGACCCAGTACTTC.

The chain carries TRBV21-1 and TRBJ2-7; TRBD2, the table's D call, lacks a check against the DNA. TRBV21-1 is a recognized pseudogene. The CDR3 has 11 residues. The CDR3: CASSNAYEQYF. CDR3 in DNA: TGTGCCAGCAGCAACGCCTACGAGCAGTACTTC.

This chain joins TRBV7-8 and TRBJ1-1; D gene ambiguous. CDR1 is SGHVS, CDR2 FQNEAQ, per germline. This CDR3 is built from 14 residues. V shed 1 base and J shed 1 base, with 7 bases lying between them. CDR3 in DNA: TGTGCCAGCAGCTTAGAAATAGAGAACACTGAAGCTTTCTTT. Protein product: CASSLEIENTEAFF.

This clone occurred a few times. A read error may produce the germline difference seen at one junction end. The chain carries TRBV5-4 and TRBJ2-1, with 11 positions matching TRBD2. The germline CDR1 and CDR2 sequences are SGHNT and YYREEE (reference sequence). The CDR3 sequence is 11 residues long. The CDR3 reads CLAGGYNEQFF. The CDR3 region has the DNA TGCCTAGCGGGAGGTTACAATGAGCAGTTCTTC.

CDR3 in DNA: TGTGCCAGCAGCGTAGGGAAGGGGGCGCTGAGCGGGAATGAGCAGTTCTTC. This gives the protein CASSVGKGALSGNEQFF. This chain connects TRBV9 to TRBJ2-1; the D gene is possibly TRBD1 (7 bases). Trimming removed 0 bases at V and 7 bases at J, with 20 bases between. The CDR3 contains 17 residues. Germline V lookup: CDR1 SGDLS, CDR2 YYNGEE.

The J gene is TRBJ2-7, the V gene TRBV6-5; TRBD1 aligns across 9 bases. CDR3 length: 15 residues. Germline values: CDR1 MNHEY, CDR2 SVGAGI. The trim removed 6 bases at V and 5 bases at J, leaving 11 bases unmatched. The CDR3 DNA sequence: TGTGCCAGCAGGCCCGGGACAGGGACGTATCACGAGCAGTACTTC. Its protein product is CASRPGTGTYHEQYF.

The J gene is TRBJ2-1, the V gene TRBV19; 9 bases are a match to TRBD2. V trimming: 5 bases; J trimming: 9 bases; junction bases outside the gene matches: 8. Germline assignment: CDR1 LNHDA and CDR2 SQIVND (reference sequence). CDR3 length: 14 amino acids. The CDR3 DNA sequence: TGTGCCAGTAGTGAGGGACTAGCTGGGAGTGAGCAGTTCTTC. Encoded protein: CASSEGLAGSEQFF.

The chain uses TRBV30 and TRBJ2-1; 7 nucleotides agree with TRBD1. This CDR3 has 17 amino acids. Germline loops: CDR1 GTSNPN, CDR2 SVGIG (reference sequence). Trimming cost V 3 bases and J 0 bases; bases outside gene matches: 11. CDR3 in amino acids: CAWRPARGPSSYNEQFF. In DNA form, the CDR3 reads TGTGCCTGGAGACCGGCAAGGGGGCCGAGCTCCTACAATGAGCAGTTCTTC.

The chain has TRBV5-1 and TRBJ2-7, with unresolved D. The CDR3 consists of 16 residues. Germline V gene sequence: CDR1 SGHRS, CDR2 YFSETQ. Trimming shortened V by 0 bases and J by 7 bases, and 20 bases separated the two germline ends. CDR3 protein: CASSLVTSGYYEEQYF. The CDR3 nucleotides are TGCGCCAGCAGCTTGGTTACGTCAGGCTATTACGAAGAGCAGTACTTC.

This chain connects TRBV29-1 to TRBJ2-2; D uncertain. With 4 bases removed from V and 6 bases from J, the gap between germline ends came to 9 bases. CDR1 and CDR2 (germline): SQVTM, ANQGSEA. The CDR3 extends over 12 amino acids. The DNA of the CDR3 is TGCAGCGTTGTTGTCGGTCCCGGGGAGCTGTTTTTT. It specifies CSVVVGPGELFF.

This clone was counted a single time. V and J are TRBV5-1 and TRBJ1-1; 9 nucleotides agree with TRBD1. Trimming at V came to 5 bases and at J to 4 bases, leaving 6 bases not matched to a gene. CDR1 and CDR2 (germline): SGHRS, YFSETQ. There are 14 residues in the CDR3. Written as DNA, the CDR3 is TGCGCCAGCAGTTCTACAGGGGGCGGCACTGAAGCTTTCTTT. Its protein is CASSSTGGGTEAFF.

The V call is TRBV19, the J call TRBJ2-7, with 7 bases aligning to TRBD1. CDR1 LNHDA and CDR2 SQIVND come from the germline V gene (reference sequence). The CDR3 loop spans 15 amino acids. The ends lost 1 base at V and 1 base at J; junction bases unmatched: 4. The CDR3, as DNA: TGTGCCAGTAGTATAGGACAGGGTATATCCTACGAGCAGTACTTC. This sequence encodes CASSIGQGISYEQYF. Combining the CDR3 with reference TRBV19 and TRBJ2-7 gives the whole variable domain DGGITQSPKYLFRKEGQNVTLSCEQNLNHDAMYWYRQDPGQGLRLIYYSQIVNDFQKGDIAEGYSVSREKKESFPLTVTSAQKNPTAFYLCASSIGQGISYEQYFGPGTRLTVT.

The chain joins TRBV4-1 to TRBJ1-3; no reliable D call. The CDR3 covers 17 residues. Germline values: CDR1 MGHRA, CDR2 YSYEKL. Trimming cost V 1 base and J 6 bases, with 19 bases left between them. The DNA of the CDR3 is TGCGCCAGCAGCCAAGGAGCGAGGGCCAAGTATGAAAACACCATATATTTT. It yields the protein CASSQGARAKYENTIYF.

This clone was detected only once. This rearrangement joins TRBV7-2 to TRBJ1-5; no firm D call. CDR3 length: 12 amino acids. Germline V gene lookup returns CDR1 SGHTA and CDR2 FQGNSA. V lost 5 bases and J lost 6, with 8 bases in between. The CDR3 spells CASSPTVQPQHF. CDR3 nucleotide sequence: TGTGCCAGCAGCCCTACCGTTCAGCCCCAGCATTTT. The full variable domain, its missing parts supplied by reference TRBV7-2 and TRBJ1-5, is GAGVSQSPSNKVTEKGKDVELRCDPISGHTALYWYRQSLGQGLEFLIYFQGNSAPDKSGLPSDRFSAERTGGSVSTLTIQRTQQEDSAVYLCASSPTVQPQHFGDGTRLSIL.

This chain links TRBV7-2 with TRBJ2-7; D is ambiguous. This CDR3 comprises 14 residues. The germline V gene encodes CDR1 SGHTA and CDR2 FQGNSA. Trimming took 5 bases from V and 2 from J, leaving 13 bases between them. CDR3 region: CASSPERTTYEQYF. CDR3 sequence (DNA): TGTGCCAGCAGCCCGGAGAGAACGACCTACGAGCAGTACTTC.